The subject of this entry is one T cell receptor (beta chain). There are a few counts of this clonotype. Its target antigen remains unknown. No base qualities exist here, and no much larger clone lies one base off it. This sample is drawn from a study of T-cell memory formation after mild COVID-19 (dated by TCRdb to about 2021). About the investigation overall: TCR sequence clusters from the two donors were largely donor specific. In a couple of donors, T-cell clones that expanded and contracted after mild COVID-19 were followed by sequencing TCRalpha and TCRbeta repertoires longitudinally. The cohort comprised two young, previously healthy adult volunteers, one female and one male. The full study reports these points: Clones contracting from day 15 to 85 had balanced CD4/CD8 phenotypes, while a second wave expanding from day 15 to 37 was biased towards CD4+. Some responding clones were found in pre-infection memory, which suggests that pre-existing cross-reactive memory T cells took part in the SARS-CoV-2 response. The second-wave clones that peaked on day 37 were not confirmed to be SARS-CoV-2 specific. Only a couple of mild cases were covered by the study, and larger cohorts that include severe cases with pre-infection samples were considered necessary. Contracting CD4+ clones turned up mainly in the CM and EM memory subsets, whereas EMRA was where CD8+ clones were enriched.

The instrument given in TCRdb is Illumina NovaSeq 6000. TCRalpha and TCRbeta cDNA libraries were constructed by 5'RACE with constant-segment primers, with sample barcodes and unique molecular identifiers being introduced. RNA was extracted from every sample with Trizol reagent. Libraries were amplified in two PCR steps, with a second sample barcode and Illumina TruSeq adapters added in the second step. Sequencing of libraries was performed on an Illumina NovaSeq with 2 x 150 bp paired-end reads. The study's processing was this. Reads were demultiplexed and collapsed into UMI-guided consensus sequences with migec v1.2.7. Using mixcr v2.1.11, UMI consensuses were aligned to TRA and TRB V and J templates and then assembled into clonotypes. A clonotype was counted as expanded or contracted only when both edgeR and NoisET called the clonotype significant, with the noise models trained on biological replicates. edgeR calls used a false discovery rate-adjusted p below 0.01 and a log2 fold-change threshold of 1. As an exploratory analysis of dynamics, max-normalized trajectories of the 1000 most abundant clonotypes were examined with PCA combined with hierarchical clustering. Each responding clone was given a CD4 or CD8 phenotype based on the CD4+ and CD8+ repertoires, which had been sequenced separately. Through fastp at Q25 and MiXCR, TCRdb rebuilt clones from the public reads, retaining in-frame beta chains. Rows matching on CDR3 protein sequence are summarized as one entry with the most common DNA and genes. TCRdb, rather than the study authors, made the V and J calls. Within this sample are 500,000 to 600,000 distinct CDR3 sequences, with 15% to 20% of them counted one time only. The ten largest account for 9.5% to 15% of the sample.

Measured from the cysteine to the phenylalanine, the CDR3 is 16 residues long. Only CDR3 DNA remains: 48 bases, in frame from the first base. Germline trimming amounts to 1 base on V and 6 bases on J, with 5 as the count of junction bases outside the gene matches. PBMCs were isolated by Ficoll-Paque density gradient centrifugation. Sequencing used PBMCs or a T cell subset sorted from them (not recorded which). The TCR originated in an adult woman who had mild COVID-19 (a few samples of this study predate the infection). The sample titles of this study are shuffled in the database, so cell type and time point are left out; the donor was told from shared clones. The sequence links TRBV12-3 or TRBV12-4 to TRBJ2-2; TRBD1 matches 10 bases in the middle. The DNA sequence follows: TGTGCCAGCAGTTTAGGTGTTGGACAGGGGGCCGGGGAGCTGTTTTTT. It translates to CASSLGVGQGAGELFF.